This entry is about one TCR beta chain. This specimen includes other DNA sequences encoding the same CDR3. Per the study methods: For nucleated cells, counts were estimated from reference gene primer amplification. The data were produced by immunoSEQ multiplex PCR, yet TCRdb's version contains in-frame clones alone and is incomplete. D and trimming come from the DNA, and the V and J calls and clone size come from that table. The table records some 120,000 clones, roughly nine tenths of them present only once. The CDR3 runs 14 residues. CDR1 SGHDT and CDR2 YYEEEE come from the germline V gene. With 4 bases removed from V and 9 bases from J, the gap between germline ends came to 19 bases. This sample is drawn from a study of blood T cell repertoires in COVID-19.

The genes are TRBV5-6 and TRBJ2-5; the D gene is possibly TRBD2 (5 bases). Sequencing was carried out using peripheral blood. The sequence was obtained from a man aged 50-59 years with active COVID-19. CDR3 nucleotide sequence: TGTGCCAGCAGCCACGTCCGTAGAGGAGGTGCCCAGTACTTC. Translated, it gives CASSHVRRGGAQYF.